This T cell receptor (beta chain) was sequenced in a study of OX40 agonist ivuxolimab in advanced cancers. In terms of the full investigation: The costimulatory receptor OX40 (CD134) was targeted by ivuxolimab, a fully human IgG2 agonistic monoclonal antibody. Intravenous ivuxolimab was administered to patients every 2 weeks at six dose levels: 0.01, 0.1, 0.3, 1.5, 3 and 10 mg/kg. Of the approximately 50 dose-escalation patients, hepatocellular carcinoma was present in around 19, melanoma in approximately 15, renal cell carcinoma in 9 and head and neck cancer in 9. In the dose-escalation cohort, 82.7% of patients were male, and the mean age was around 60 years, with a range of roughly 20 to 80. Patients were allowed to have had prior anti-PD-1, anti-PD-L1 or anti-CTLA-4 therapy, and roughly two fifths of the dose-escalation patients had been treated with checkpoint inhibitors. Partial responses were achieved by three dose-escalation patients, of whom one had hepatocellular carcinoma and two had cutaneous melanoma. Peripheral TCRbeta sequencing was intended to test whether TCR sequence diversity was altered and clonal T-cell expansion was caused by ivuxolimab. The monotherapy dose-escalation portion (N ≈ 57 patients) of the phase I ivuxolimab trial is reported in the paper.

The trial excluded patients who had a history of autoimmune disease or who were on systemic immunosuppression. In every dose cohort, peripheral blood was drawn for TCR sequencing at baseline, cycle 4 day 1, and cycle 7 day 1. Samples were obtained from an open-label, multicenter, first-in-human phase I dose-escalation trial of ivuxolimab. Adults with locally advanced or metastatic head and neck squamous cell, hepatocellular, melanoma or renal cell carcinoma were enrolled in the trial. Before TCR sequencing, CD4+ and CD8+ T cells were separately sorted from peripheral blood. The CDR3 numbers 14 residues from cysteine through phenylalanine. The DNA shown is the 42-base CDR3, in frame from base 1. CDR1 and CDR2 were assigned from the germline V gene as SGHDN and FVKESK. V loses 2 bases of germline sequence and J loses 7 bases, and the interval between the two ends is 12 bases. To sequence the TCRbeta CDR3 region, genomic DNA was isolated from the sorted cells. The immunoSEQ Assay was used to sequence the TCRbeta CDR3 regions. As stored in TCRdb, this immuneACCESS dataset retains in-frame rearrangements with V and J assigned. A fraction of the clones does not appear; measured against another copy, unresolved V genes explain less than half of the discrepancy, and the remainder lacks a known reason. The sample profile shows tens of thousands of clones; approximately 80% of them were found once. The ten largest make up over 1.2% of the sample.

Concerning this clone itself: The clone's antigen remains unknown. Per-base quality was not reported, and no clone a single base away is much larger than it.

What the research found in general, with its limitations: At doses of 0.1 to 3.0 mg/kg, clonal expansion of both CD4+ and CD8+ T cells in blood was seen between baseline and week 6. The antigen specificity of the clonally expanded peripheral T cells was not determined. Partial responders in the 0.1-3.0 mg/kg groups had among the lowest normalized peripheral clonal expansion, especially among CD8+ T cells. Low levels of normalized T-cell clonal expansion were also seen in some nonresponding patients. After ivuxolimab, CD8+ T cells had more expanded clones than CD4+ T cells on average.

Source: CD4+ or CD8+ T cells sorted from blood, taken in a trial of the OX40 agonist ivuxolimab. The sequence came from an adult with an advanced solid tumor such as melanoma, head and neck, liver or kidney cancer. The chain is encoded by TRBV14 joined to TRBJ2-1, and TRBD1 may be the D gene, going by 5 matching bases. For the CDR3, the sequence is CASSQQWQGNEQFF. The nucleotide sequence is TGTGCCAGCAGCCAACAGTGGCAGGGAAATGAGCAGTTCTTC.